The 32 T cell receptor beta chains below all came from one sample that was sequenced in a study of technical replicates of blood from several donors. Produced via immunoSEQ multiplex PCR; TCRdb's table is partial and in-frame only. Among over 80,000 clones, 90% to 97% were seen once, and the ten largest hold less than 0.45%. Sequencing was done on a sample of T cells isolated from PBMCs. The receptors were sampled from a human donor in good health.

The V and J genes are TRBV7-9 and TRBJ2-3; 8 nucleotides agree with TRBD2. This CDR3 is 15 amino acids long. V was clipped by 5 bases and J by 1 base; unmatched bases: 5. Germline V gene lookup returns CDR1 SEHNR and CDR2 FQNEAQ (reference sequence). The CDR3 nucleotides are TGTGCCAGCAGCCGGAGCGGGAGCGGCACAGATACGCAGTATTTT. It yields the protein CASSRSGSGTDTQYF.

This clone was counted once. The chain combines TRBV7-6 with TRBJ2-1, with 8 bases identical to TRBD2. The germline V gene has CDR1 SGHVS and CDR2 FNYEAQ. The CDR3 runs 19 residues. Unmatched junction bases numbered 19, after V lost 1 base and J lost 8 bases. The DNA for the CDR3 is TGTGCCAGCAGCTTAGTGCGACGGGCTAGCGGGCGTCACAAGGATGAGCAGTTCTTC. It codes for CASSLVRRASGRHKDEQFF.

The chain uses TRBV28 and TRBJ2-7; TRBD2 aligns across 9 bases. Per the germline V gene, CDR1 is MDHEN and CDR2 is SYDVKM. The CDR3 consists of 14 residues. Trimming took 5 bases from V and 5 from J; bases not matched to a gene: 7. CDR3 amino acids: CASSPGTSPDEQYF. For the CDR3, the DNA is TGTGCCAGCAGTCCAGGGACTAGCCCTGACGAGCAGTACTTC.

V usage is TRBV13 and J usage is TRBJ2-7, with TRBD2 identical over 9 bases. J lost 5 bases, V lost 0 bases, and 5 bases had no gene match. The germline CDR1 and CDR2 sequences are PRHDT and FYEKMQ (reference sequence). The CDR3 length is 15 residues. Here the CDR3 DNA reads TGTGCCAGCAGCTTAGGAGCGGGAGGCCCCAACGAGCAGTACTTC. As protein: CASSLGAGGPNEQYF.

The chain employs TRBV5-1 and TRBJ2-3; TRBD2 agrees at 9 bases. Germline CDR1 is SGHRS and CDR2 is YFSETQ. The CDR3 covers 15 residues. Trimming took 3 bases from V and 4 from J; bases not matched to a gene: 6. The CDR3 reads CASSSLAGVSDTQYF. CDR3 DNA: TGCGCCAGCAGCTCATTAGCGGGAGTTTCAGATACGCAGTATTTT.

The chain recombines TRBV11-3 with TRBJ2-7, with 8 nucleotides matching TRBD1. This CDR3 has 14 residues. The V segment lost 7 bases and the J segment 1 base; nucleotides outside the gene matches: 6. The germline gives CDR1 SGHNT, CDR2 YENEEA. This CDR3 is CASMAGQESYEQYF. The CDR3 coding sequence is TGTGCCAGCATGGCGGGACAGGAGTCCTACGAGCAGTACTTC. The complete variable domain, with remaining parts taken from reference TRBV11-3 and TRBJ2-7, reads EAGVVQSPRYKIIEKKQPVAFWCNPISGHNTLYWYLQNLGQGPELLIRYENEEAVDDSQLPKDRFSAERLKGVDSTLKIQPAELGDSAVYLCASMAGQESYEQYFGPGTRLTVT.

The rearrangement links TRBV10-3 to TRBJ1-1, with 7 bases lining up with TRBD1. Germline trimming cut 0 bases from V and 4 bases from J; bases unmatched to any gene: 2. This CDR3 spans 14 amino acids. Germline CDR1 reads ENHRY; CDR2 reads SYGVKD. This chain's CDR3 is CAISESTGITEAFF. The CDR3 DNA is TGTGCCATCAGTGAGTCGACAGGGATCACTGAAGCTTTCTTT.

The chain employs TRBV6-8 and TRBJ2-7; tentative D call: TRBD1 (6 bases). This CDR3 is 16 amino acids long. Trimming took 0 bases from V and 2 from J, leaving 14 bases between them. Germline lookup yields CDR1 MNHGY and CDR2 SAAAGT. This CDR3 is CASSYSSQGNAYEQYF. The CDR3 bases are TGTGCCAGCAGTTACTCTAGCCAGGGGAACGCCTACGAGCAGTACTTC.

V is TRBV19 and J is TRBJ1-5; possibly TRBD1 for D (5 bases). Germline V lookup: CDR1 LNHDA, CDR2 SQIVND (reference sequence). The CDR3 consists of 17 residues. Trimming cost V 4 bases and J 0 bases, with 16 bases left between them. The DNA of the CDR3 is TGTGCCAGTAGTACCTCACGAGACAGCTATAGCAATCAGCCCCAGCATTTT. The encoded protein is CASSTSRDSYSNQPQHF.

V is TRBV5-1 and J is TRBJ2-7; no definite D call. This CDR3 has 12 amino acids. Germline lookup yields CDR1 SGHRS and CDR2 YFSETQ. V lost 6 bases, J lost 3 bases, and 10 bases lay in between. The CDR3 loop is CASNSADYEQYF. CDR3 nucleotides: TGCGCCAGCAACTCTGCGGACTACGAGCAGTACTTC.

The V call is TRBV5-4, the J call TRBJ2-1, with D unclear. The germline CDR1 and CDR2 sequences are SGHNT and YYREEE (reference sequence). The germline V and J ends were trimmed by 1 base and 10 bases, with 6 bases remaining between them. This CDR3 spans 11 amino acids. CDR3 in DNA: TGTGCCAGCAGCTTGAGGCGGGAGCAGTTCTTC. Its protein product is CASSLRREQFF.

The chain's CDR3 is CASKPGQASNEQYF. The CDR3 DNA follows: TGTGCCAGCAAGCCGGGACAGGCCTCAAACGAGCAGTACTTC. The chain recombines TRBV28 with TRBJ2-7; 8 nucleotides agree with TRBD1. The junction had 10 bases not matched to a gene; V was cut back by 7 bases and J by 5 bases. This CDR3 contains 14 residues. The germline gives CDR1 MDHEN, CDR2 SYDVKM.

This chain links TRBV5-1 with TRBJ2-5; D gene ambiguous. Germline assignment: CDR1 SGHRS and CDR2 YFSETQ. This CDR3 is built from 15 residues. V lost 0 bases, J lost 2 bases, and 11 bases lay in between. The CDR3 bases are TGCGCCAGCAGCTTGGTCGCGGCGAGTCAAGAGACCCAGTACTTC. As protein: CASSLVAASQETQYF.

CDR3 sequence: CASSRGQEGYTF. DNA for the CDR3: TGTGCCAGCAGTCGCGGGCAGGAAGGCTACACCTTC. V is TRBV5-4 and J is TRBJ1-2; D not resolved. V was clipped by 5 bases and J by 8 bases, with 13 bases between them. Germline values: CDR1 SGHNT, CDR2 YYREEE (reference sequence). The CDR3 is made up of 12 amino acids.

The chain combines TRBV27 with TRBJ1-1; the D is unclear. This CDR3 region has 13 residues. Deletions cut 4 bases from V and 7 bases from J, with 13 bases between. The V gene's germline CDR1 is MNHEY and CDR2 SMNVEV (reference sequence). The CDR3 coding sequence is TGTGCCAGCAGTTGGCGGCAGAATAATGAAGCTTTCTTT. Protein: CASSWRQNNEAFF.

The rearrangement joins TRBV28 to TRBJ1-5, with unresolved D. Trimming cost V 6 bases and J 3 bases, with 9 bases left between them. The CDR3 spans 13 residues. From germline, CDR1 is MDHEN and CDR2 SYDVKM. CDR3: CASSLPNNQPQHF. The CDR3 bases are TGTGCCAGCAGCCTACCAAACAATCAGCCCCAGCATTTT.

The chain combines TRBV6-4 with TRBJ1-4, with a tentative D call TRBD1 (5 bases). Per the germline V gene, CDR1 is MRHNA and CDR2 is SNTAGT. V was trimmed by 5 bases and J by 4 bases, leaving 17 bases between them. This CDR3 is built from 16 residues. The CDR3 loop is CASSIWNDRVNEKLFF. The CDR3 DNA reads TGTGCCAGCAGTATTTGGAACGACAGAGTTAATGAAAAACTGTTTTTT.

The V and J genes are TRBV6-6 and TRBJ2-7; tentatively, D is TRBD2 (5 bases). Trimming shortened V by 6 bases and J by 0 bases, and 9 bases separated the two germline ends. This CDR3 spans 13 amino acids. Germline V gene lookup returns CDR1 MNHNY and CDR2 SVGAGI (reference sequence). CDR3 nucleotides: TGTGCCAGCAGACTAGGGAGCTCCTACGAGCAGTACTTC. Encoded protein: CASRLGSSYEQYF.

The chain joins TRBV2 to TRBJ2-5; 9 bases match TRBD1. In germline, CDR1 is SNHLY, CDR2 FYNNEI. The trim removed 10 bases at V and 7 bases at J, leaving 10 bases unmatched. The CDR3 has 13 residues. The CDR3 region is CAINRGLDGTQYF. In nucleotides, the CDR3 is TGTGCCATCAACAGGGGGCTAGATGGGACCCAGTACTTC.

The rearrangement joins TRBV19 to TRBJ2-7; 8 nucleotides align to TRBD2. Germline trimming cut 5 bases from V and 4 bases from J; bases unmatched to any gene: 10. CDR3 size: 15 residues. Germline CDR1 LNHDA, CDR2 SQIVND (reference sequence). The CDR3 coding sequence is TGTGCCAGTAGTGCAGAGGGCGGGAGGCAGTACGAGCAGTACTTC. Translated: CASSAEGGRQYEQYF.

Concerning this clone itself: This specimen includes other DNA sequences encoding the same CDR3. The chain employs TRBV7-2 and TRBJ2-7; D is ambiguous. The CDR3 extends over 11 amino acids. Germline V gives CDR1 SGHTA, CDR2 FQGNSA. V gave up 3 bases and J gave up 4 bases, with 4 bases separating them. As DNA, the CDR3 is TGTGCCAGCAGCTTGTCTTACGAGCAGTACTTC. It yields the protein CASSLSYEQYF.

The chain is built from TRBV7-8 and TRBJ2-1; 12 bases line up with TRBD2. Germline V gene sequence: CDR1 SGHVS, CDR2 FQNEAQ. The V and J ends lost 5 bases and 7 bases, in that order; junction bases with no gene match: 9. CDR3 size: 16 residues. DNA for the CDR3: TGTGCCAGCAGCGGACTAGCGGGATTAGGTTCGAATGAGCAGTTCTTC. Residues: CASSGLAGLGSNEQFF.

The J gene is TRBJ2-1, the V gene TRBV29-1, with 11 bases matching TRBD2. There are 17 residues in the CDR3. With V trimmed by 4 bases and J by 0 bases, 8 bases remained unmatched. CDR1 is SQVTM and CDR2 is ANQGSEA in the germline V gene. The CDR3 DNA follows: TGCAGCGTTGGTCGACTAGCGGGGCCCCACTCCTACAATGAGCAGTTCTTC. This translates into CSVGRLAGPHSYNEQFF.

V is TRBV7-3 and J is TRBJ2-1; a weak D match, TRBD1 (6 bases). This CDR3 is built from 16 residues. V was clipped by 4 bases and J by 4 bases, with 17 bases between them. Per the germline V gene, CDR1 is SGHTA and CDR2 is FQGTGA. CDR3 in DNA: TGTGCCAGCAGCTCTTCAGGGGCAATAGGGTACAATGAGCAGTTCTTC. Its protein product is CASSSSGAIGYNEQFF.

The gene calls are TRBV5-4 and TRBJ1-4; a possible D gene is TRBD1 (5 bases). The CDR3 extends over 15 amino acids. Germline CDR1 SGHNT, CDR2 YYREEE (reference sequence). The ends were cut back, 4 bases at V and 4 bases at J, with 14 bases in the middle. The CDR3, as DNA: TGTGCCAGCAGCAGGGGCGGAGGGCATAATGAAAAACTGTTTTTT. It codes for CASSRGGGHNEKLFF.

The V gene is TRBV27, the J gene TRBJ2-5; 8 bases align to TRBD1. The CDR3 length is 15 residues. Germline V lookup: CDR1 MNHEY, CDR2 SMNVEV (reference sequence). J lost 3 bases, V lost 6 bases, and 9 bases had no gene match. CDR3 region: CASRYRTGLKETQYF. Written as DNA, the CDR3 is TGTGCCAGCAGATACCGGACAGGGTTAAAAGAGACCCAGTACTTC.

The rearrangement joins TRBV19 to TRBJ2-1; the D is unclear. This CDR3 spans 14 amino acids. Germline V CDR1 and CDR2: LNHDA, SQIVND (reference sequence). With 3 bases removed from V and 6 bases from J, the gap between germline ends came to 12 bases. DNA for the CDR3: TGTGCCAGTAGTATTCAGCGTAATAGCAATGAGCAGTTCTTC. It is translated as CASSIQRNSNEQFF.

CDR3 sequence (DNA): TGTGCCAGTACTAATTCCGGCACTATCTACGAGCAGTACTTC. Its protein is CASTNSGTIYEQYF. V gene TRBV28 combines with J gene TRBJ2-7; D ambiguous. The CDR3 has 14 amino acids. Deletions cut 9 bases from V and 3 bases from J, with 18 bases between. Per the germline V gene, CDR1 is MDHEN and CDR2 is SYDVKM.

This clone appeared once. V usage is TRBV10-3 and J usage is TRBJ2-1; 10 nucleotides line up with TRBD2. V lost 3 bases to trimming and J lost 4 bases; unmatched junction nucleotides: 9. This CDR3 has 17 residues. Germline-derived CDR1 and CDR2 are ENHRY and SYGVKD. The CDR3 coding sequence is TGTGCCATCAGTGAAAGGGGAGCGGGAGGGGTATACAATGAGCAGTTCTTC. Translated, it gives CAISERGAGGVYNEQFF.

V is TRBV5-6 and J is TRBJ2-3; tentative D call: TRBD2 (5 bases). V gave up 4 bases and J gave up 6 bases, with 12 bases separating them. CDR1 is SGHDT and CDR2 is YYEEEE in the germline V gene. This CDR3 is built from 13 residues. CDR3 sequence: CASSLLGPDTQYF. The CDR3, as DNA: TGTGCCAGCAGCCTACTAGGACCCGATACGCAGTATTTT.

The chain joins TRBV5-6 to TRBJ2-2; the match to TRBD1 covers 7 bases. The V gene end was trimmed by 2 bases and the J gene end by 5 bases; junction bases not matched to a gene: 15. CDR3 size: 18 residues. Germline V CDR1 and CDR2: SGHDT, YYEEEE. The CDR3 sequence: CASSFFYRDSASTGELFF. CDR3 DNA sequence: TGTGCCAGCAGCTTTTTTTACCGGGACAGTGCCTCTACCGGGGAGCTGTTTTTT.

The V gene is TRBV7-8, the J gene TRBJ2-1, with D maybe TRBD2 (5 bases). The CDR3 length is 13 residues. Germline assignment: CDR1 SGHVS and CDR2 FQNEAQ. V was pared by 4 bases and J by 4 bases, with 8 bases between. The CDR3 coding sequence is TGTGCCAGCAGCTCCGGACTGTACAATGAGCAGTTCTTC. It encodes CASSSGLYNEQFF. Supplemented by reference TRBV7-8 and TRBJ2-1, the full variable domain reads GAGVSQSPRYKVAKRGQDVALRCDPISGHVSLFWYQQALGQGPEFLTYFQNEAQLDKSGLPSDRFFAERPEGSVSTLKIQRTQQEDSAVYLCASSSGLYNEQFFGPGTRLTVL.